Given below is one TCR beta chain in context. The data stem from a study of blood T cell repertoires in COVID-19. Study at large: The origin of the acute and convalescent COVID-19 samples was the United States, Italy and Spain. PBMCs, B-cell-depleted T cells, or T cells provided the cDNA or gDNA that made up the material.

Source study methods: Researchers report that nucleated cell counts were estimated from reference gene primer amplification. TCRdb's table, derived via immunoSEQ multiplex PCR, lists solely in-frame clones and lacks some. Clone size and the V and J calls come from that table; the DNA yielded D and trimming. The sample has roughly 230,000 clones; about 83% are singletons. V was shortened by 3 bases and J by 7 bases, with 22 bases between the two germline ends. Germline V gene data show CDR1 as MNHEY and CDR2 as SVGAGI. The length of the CDR3 is 16 residues. The clonotype was recovered from a human donor in a cohort sampled during active COVID-19. This sequence joins TRBV6-5 and TRBJ2-7; the D gene is possibly TRBD2 (7 bases). What was sequenced was peripheral blood. The CDR3 region is CASSYLARGGFQEQYF. The CDR3 nucleotides read TGTGCCAGCAGTTATCTGGCAAGGGGGGGATTCCAGGAGCAGTACTTC.